This TCR beta chain stems from a study of CD8+CD57+ T cells in acquired aplastic anemia. CDR3 and TCR beta VDJ profiling relied on genomic DNA as the template. TCRdb itself ran the reads through MiXCR, one entry per CDR3 protein. The data hold around 160,000 distinct CDR3 sequences, with roughly 48% observed a single time. CDR1 is MNHNY and CDR2 is SVGAGI in the germline V gene (reference sequence). The CDR3 runs 15 residues. Trimming removed 4 bases at V and 9 bases at J, with 19 bases between. This clonotype was seen repeatedly, ten times or more. CD8+CD57+ cell expansion, shown by flow cytometry, had occurred in the patients selected for sequencing.

The sample consisted of sorted CD4+, CD8+, or CD8+CD57+ T cells (not recorded which) from PBMCs. The sequence was collected from a human donor with aplastic anemia. The J gene is TRBJ1-3, the V gene TRBV6-6; no definite D call. The CDR3 coding sequence is TGTGCCAGCAGTTTGCGCCAGGCAGCGTGGAGCACCATATATTTT. It yields the protein CASSLRQAAWSTIYF.